Listed below are T cell receptor beta chains from one sample, sequenced in a study of cytomegalovirus exposure and HLA in healthy donors. Profiled with immunoSEQ multiplex PCR; TCRdb holds only in-frame clones, not every one. The sample holds 100,000 to 150,000 clones, roughly a tenth seen once. The sample was PBMCs. These receptors all come from a woman aged 18-29 years in good health and CMV-seropositive. The CDR3 runs from the conserved cysteine through the conserved F or W. A D gene is named only where the DNA matches it firmly. Rows may omit the clone size; those that give it use once, few, many or a size class.

D gene	V gene	J gene	clone size	CDR3 DNA	CDR3 protein
-	TRBV4-1	TRBJ1-1	few	TGCGCCAGCAGCCAAGTGGACATGAACACTGAAGCTTTCTTT	CASSQVDMNTEAFF
-	TRBV7-3	TRBJ1-1	few	TGTGCCAGCAGCTTAGGAGAGAACACTGAAGCTTTCTTT	CASSLGENTEAFF
TRBD1	TRBV10-2	TRBJ1-5	-	TGCGCCAGCAGTGAAAGACAGGGAAAGGGCAATCAGCCCCAGCATTTT	CASSERQGKGNQPQHF
TRBD2	TRBV30	TRBJ2-3	-	TGTGCCTGGAGGGGTAGCGGGAGGGCATCCGATATGCAGTATTTT	CAWRGSGRASDMQYF
TRBD2	TRBV19	TRBJ2-7	few	TGTGCCAGTAGTACGTCGGGACTAGCGGGTTCCTACGAGCAGTACTTC	CASSTSGLAGSYEQYF
-	TRBV25-1	TRBJ1-2	-	TGTGCCAGCAGTGATTTATCAGGTACTGGCTACACCTTC	CASSDLSGTGYTF
-	TRBV10-3	TRBJ2-1	few	TGTGCCATCGCCCCGCGGGACTACAATGAGCAGTTCTTC	CAIAPRDYNEQFF
-	TRBV18	TRBJ2-2	few	TGTGCCAGCTCACCATACCAGACGAACACCGGGGAGCTGTTTTTT	CASSPYQTNTGELFF
-	TRBV7-9	TRBJ2-3	few	TGTGCCAGCAGCCCCCCCGTCACAGATACGCAGTATTTT	CASSPPVTDTQYF
TRBD2	TRBV7-9	TRBJ2-3	few	TGTGCCAGCAAGGGAGCAGCGGGAGCGCTGGATACGCAGTATTTT	CASKGAAGALDTQYF
-	TRBV5-4	TRBJ1-1	few	TGTGCCAGCAGCCAACAGACATTAGCGACTGAAGCTTTCTTT	CASSQQTLATEAFF
-	TRBV11-2	TRBJ1-5	-	TGTGCCAGCAGCTTAGCGTTTGGCAGCAATCAGCCCCAGCATTTT	CASSLAFGSNQPQHF
TRBD1	TRBV7-9	TRBJ2-7	many	TGTGCCAGCAGCTCCCCCCAAGGGACAGACTCCTACGAGCAGTACTTC	CASSSPQGTDSYEQYF
-	TRBV7-7	TRBJ2-2	-	TGTGCTAGCAGCCCCCTCCCCGGGACACGGGAGCTGTTTTTT	CASSPLPGTRELFF
TRBD1	TRBV5-5	TRBJ1-4	few	TGTGCCAGCAGCTTGGGTTATAGGACAGGGAATGAAAAACTGTTTTTT	CASSLGYRTGNEKLFF
-	TRBV6-6	TRBJ2-2	few	TGTGCCAGCAAACTGCCAGGCGTTACCGGGGAGCTGTTTTTT	CASKLPGVTGELFF
-	TRBV5-1	TRBJ2-5	many	TGCGCCAGCAGCGAAATCCCCGGCGGCCAAGAGACCCAGTACTTC	CASSEIPGGQETQYF
-	TRBV2	TRBJ2-5	-	TGTGCCAGCAGTGAGGTCCAGGGATCCCAAGAGACCCAGTACTTC	CASSEVQGSQETQYF
-	TRBV5-1	TRBJ2-4	-	TGCGCCAGCAACCGAGGGCCTGGGGGCGATCTAGCCAAAAACATTCAGTACTTC	CASNRGPGGDLAKNIQYF
-	TRBV6-6	TRBJ1-1	few	TGTGCCAGCAGACCGACCCTGGGGGCAACTGAAGCTTTCTTT	CASRPTLGATEAFF
-	TRBV16	TRBJ2-1	-	TGTGCCAGCAGCCATTACTCAAACAATGAGCAGTTCTTC	CASSHYSNNEQFF
-	TRBV7-2	TRBJ2-5	few	TGTGCCAGCAGGGCACAAGAGACCCAGTACTTC	CASRAQETQYF
TRBD1	TRBV9	TRBJ2-4	-	TGTGCCAGCAGCGTAGGGGACAGCAAAAGTCAGTACTTC	CASSVGDSKSQYF